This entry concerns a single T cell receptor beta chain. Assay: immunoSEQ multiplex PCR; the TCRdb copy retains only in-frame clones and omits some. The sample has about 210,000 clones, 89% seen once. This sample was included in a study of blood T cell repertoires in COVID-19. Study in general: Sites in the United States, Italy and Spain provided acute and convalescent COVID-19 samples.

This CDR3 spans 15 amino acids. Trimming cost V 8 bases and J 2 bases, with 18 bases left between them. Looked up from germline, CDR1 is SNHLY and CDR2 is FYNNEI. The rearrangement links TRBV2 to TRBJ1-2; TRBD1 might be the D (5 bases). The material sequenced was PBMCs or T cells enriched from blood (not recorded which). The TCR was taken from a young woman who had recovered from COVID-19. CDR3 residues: CASPDPQTANYGYTF. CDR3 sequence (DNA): TGTGCCAGCCCAGACCCCCAGACAGCGAACTATGGCTACACCTTC.